In its sample, the clone carrying this T cell receptor beta chain was seen once. The antigen is unknown. The sample is drawn from a study of CD8 T cells in Susac syndrome. Broader study findings: The peak of CD8+ clonal expansion in Susac was seen in TEMRA cells and active patients.

The RNA input was about 0.5 to 1 ug, and it was reverse transcribed with random hexamers. A single record per CDR3 protein comes from TCRdb applying MiXCR to the immunoSEQ multiplex PCR reads. The repertoire holds tens of thousands of distinct CDR3 sequences, approximately 95% seen once, with 0.45% to 0.5% in the top ten. This CDR3 is 14 amino acids long. The trim removed 6 bases at V and 5 bases at J, leaving 8 bases unmatched. The germline V gene encodes CDR1 GTSNPN and CDR2 SVGIG (reference sequence). This chain joins TRBV30 and TRBJ2-1, with 9 bases identical to TRBD2. The clonotype was recovered from a human donor with Susac syndrome. The sequencing input was CD8+ T cells from PBMCs. The CDR3 DNA is TGTGCCTGTAATAGCGGGAGTGGCGACAATGAGCAGTTCTTC. This translates into CACNSGSGDNEQFF.